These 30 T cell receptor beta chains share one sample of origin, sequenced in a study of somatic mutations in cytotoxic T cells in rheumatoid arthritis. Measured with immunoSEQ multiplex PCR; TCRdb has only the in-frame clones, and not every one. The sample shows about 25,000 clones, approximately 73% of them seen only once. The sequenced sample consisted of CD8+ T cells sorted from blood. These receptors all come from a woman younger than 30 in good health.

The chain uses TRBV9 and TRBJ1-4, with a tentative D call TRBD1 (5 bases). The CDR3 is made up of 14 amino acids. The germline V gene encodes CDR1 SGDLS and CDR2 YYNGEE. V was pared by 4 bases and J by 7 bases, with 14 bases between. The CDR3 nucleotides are TGTGCCAGCAGCCCCGGGACTGGGGCTGAAAAACTGTTTTTT. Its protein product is CASSPGTGAEKLFF.

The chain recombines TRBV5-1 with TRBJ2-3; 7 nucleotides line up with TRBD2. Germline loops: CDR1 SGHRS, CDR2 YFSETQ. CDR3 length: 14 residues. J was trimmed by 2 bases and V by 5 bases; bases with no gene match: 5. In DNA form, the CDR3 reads TGCGCCAGCAGTGGGGGACTACTCACAGATACGCAGTATTTT. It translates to CASSGGLLTDTQYF.

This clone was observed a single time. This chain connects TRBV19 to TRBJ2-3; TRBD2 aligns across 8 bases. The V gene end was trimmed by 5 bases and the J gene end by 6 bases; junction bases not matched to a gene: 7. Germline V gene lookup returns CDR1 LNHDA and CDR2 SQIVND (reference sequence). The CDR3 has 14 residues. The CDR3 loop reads CASSSAGVGDTQYF. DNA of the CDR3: TGTGCCAGTAGTTCAGCGGGAGTGGGGGATACGCAGTATTTT.

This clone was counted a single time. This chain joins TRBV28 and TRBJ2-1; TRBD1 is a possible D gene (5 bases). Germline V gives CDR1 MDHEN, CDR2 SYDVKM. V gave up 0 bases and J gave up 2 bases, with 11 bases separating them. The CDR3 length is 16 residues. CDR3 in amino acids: CASSLWAQGPYNEQFF. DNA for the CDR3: TGTGCCAGCAGTTTATGGGCCCAGGGCCCCTACAATGAGCAGTTCTTC. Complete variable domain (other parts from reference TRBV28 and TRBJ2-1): DVKVTQSSRYLVKRTGEKVFLECVQDMDHENMFWYRQDPGLGLRLIYFSYDVKMKEKGDIPEGYSVSREKKERFSLILESASTNQTSMYLCASSLWAQGPYNEQFFGPGTRLTVL.

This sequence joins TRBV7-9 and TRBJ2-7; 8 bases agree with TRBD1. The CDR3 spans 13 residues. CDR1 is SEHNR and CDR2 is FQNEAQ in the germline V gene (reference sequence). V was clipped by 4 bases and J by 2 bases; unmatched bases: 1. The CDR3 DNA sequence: TGTGCCAGCAGCTCGACAGGGGCCTACGAGCAGTACTTC. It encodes CASSSTGAYEQYF.

For the CDR3, the DNA is TGTGCCAGTAGCGGGGCCCCCCGTCTCGGGCAGTTCTTC. Its protein is CASSGAPRLGQFF. The J gene is TRBJ2-1, the V gene TRBV27, with TRBD2 matching over 8 bases. V lost 9 bases to trimming and J lost 12 bases; unmatched junction nucleotides: 13. Germline loops: CDR1 MNHEY, CDR2 SMNVEV (reference sequence). This CDR3 comprises 13 residues.

CDR3 residues: CASRLGGPKTGELFF. CDR3 DNA: TGTGCAAGTCGCTTAGGGGGGCCAAAAACCGGGGAGCTGTTTTTT. This chain uses TRBV12-2 with TRBJ2-2; the listed D gene, TRBD1, was not tested against the DNA. TRBV12-2 is flagged as a pseudogene. The CDR3 extends over 15 amino acids.

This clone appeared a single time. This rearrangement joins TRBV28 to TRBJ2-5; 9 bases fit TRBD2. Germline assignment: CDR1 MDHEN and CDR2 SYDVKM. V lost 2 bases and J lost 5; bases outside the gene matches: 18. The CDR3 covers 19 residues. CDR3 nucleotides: TGTGCCAGCAGTTTAAGGATCCCCTCGACTAGCGGCCCCGGGGAGACCCAGTACTTC. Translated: CASSLRIPSTSGPGETQYF.

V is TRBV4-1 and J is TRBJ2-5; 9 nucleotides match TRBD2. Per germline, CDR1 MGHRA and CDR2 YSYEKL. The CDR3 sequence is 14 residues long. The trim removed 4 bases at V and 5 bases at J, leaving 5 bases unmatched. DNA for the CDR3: TGCGCCAGCAGCCTAGCGGGGGCGGGGGAGACCCAGTACTTC. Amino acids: CASSLAGAGETQYF.

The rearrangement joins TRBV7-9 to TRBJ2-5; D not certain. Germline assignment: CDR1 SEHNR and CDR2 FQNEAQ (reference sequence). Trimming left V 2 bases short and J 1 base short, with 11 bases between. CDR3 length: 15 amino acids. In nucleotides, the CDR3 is TGTGCCAGCAGCTTATATGGCCAGACCCAAGAGACCCAGTACTTC. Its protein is CASSLYGQTQETQYF.

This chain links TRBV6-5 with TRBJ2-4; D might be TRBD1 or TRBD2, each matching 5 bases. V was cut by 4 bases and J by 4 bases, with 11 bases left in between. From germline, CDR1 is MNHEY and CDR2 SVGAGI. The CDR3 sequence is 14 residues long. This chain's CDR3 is CASSSGTEKNIQYF. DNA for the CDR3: TGTGCCAGCAGTTCCGGGACGGAGAAAAACATTCAGTACTTC.

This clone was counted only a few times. The chain's CDR3 is CASSLDRARPPGSYNEQFF. The CDR3 DNA sequence: TGTGCCAGCAGCTTAGATAGAGCGAGGCCCCCGGGCTCCTACAATGAGCAGTTCTTC. The chain couples TRBV11-2 to TRBJ2-1; D ambiguous. Deletions cut 0 bases from V and 0 bases from J, with 18 bases between. The CDR3 has 19 amino acids. From germline, CDR1 is SGHAT and CDR2 FQNNGV.

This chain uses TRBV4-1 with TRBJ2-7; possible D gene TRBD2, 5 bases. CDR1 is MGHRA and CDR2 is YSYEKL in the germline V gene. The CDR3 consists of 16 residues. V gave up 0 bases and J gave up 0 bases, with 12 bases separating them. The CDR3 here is CASSQETGTPSYEQYF. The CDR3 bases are TGCGCCAGCAGCCAAGAAACGGGAACCCCCTCCTACGAGCAGTACTTC.

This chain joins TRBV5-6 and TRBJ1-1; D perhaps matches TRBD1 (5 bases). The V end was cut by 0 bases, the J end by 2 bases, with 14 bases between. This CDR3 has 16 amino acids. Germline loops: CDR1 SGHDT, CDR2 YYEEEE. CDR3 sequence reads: CASSLDRKSRNTEAFF. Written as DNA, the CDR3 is TGTGCCAGCAGCTTGGACAGGAAGAGCCGTAACACTGAAGCTTTCTTT.

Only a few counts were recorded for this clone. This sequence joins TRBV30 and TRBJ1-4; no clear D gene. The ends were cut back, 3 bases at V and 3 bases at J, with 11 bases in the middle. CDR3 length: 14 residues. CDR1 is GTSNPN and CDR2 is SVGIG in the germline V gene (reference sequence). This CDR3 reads CAWRLGLANEKLFF. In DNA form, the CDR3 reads TGTGCCTGGAGACTGGGCTTAGCTAATGAAAAACTGTTTTTT.

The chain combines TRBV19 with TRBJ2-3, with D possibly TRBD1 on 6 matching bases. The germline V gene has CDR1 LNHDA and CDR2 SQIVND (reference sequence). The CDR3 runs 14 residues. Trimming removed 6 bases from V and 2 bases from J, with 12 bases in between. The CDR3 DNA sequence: TGTGCCAGTAGAAAACAGGGCTCCACAGATACGCAGTATTTT. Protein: CASRKQGSTDTQYF.

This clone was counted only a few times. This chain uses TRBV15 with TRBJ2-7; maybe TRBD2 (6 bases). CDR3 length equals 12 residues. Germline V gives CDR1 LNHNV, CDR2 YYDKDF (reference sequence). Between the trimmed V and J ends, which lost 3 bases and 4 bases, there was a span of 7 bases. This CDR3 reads CATSREGYEQYF. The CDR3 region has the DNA TGTGCCACCAGCAGGGAGGGGTACGAGCAGTACTTC.

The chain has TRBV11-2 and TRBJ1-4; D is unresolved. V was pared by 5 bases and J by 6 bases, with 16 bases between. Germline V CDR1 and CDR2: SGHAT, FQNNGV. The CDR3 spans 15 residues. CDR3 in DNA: TGTGCCAGCAGCCTATGGACGGCCCCTGATGAAAAACTGTTTTTT. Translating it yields CASSLWTAPDEKLFF.

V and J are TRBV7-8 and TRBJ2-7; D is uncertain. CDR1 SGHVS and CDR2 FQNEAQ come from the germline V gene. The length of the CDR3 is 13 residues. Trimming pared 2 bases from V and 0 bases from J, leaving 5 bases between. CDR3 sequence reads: CASSLSPSYEQYV. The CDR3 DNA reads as TGTGCCAGCAGCTTAAGCCCCTCCTACGAGCAGTACGTC.

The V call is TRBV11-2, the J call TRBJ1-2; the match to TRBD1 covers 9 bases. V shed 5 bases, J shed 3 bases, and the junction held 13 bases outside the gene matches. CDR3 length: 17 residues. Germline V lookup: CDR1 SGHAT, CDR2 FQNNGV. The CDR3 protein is CASSPIPGQGFDYGYTF. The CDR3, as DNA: TGTGCCAGCAGCCCGATCCCGGGACAGGGCTTCGACTATGGCTACACCTTC.

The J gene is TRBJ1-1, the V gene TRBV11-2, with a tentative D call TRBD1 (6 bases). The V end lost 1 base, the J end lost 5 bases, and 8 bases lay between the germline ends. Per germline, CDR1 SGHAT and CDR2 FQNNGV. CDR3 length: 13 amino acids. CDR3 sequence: CASSLGGRTEAFF. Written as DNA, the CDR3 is TGTGCCAGCAGCTTAGGGGGGCGGACTGAAGCTTTCTTT.

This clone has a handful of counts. The CDR3 region has the DNA TGTGCCAGCTCACCACGGGACAGCTACGAGCAGTACTTC. Amino acids: CASSPRDSYEQYF. The J gene is TRBJ2-7, the V gene TRBV18; 7 bases agree with TRBD1. The CDR3 covers 13 residues. Germline V CDR1 and CDR2: KGHSH, LQKENI. J gave up 3 bases and V 1 base, and 0 bases lay outside the gene matches.

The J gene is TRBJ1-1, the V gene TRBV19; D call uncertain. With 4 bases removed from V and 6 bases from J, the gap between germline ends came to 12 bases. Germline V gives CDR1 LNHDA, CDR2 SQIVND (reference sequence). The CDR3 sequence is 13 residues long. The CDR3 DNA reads TGTGCCAGTAGTACCCCCCGGGTCGCTGAAGCTTTCTTT. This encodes CASSTPRVAEAFF.

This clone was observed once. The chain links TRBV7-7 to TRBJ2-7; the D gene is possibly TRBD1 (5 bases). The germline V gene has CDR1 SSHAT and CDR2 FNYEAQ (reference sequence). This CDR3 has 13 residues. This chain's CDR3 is CASSLGAGYEQYV. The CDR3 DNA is TGTGCTAGCAGCTTAGGGGCAGGCTACGAGCAGTACGTC.

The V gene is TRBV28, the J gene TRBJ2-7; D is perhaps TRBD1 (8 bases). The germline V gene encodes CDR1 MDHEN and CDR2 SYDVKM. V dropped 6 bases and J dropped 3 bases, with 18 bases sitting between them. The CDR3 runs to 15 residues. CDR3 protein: CASSPQGEGYYEQYF. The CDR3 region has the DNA TGTGCCAGCAGCCCACAGGGGGAGGGCTACTACGAGCAGTACTTC.

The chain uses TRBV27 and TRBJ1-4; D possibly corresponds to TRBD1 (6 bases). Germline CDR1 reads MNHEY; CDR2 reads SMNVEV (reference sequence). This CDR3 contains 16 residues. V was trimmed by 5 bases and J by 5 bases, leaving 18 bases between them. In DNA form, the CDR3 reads TGTGCCAGCAGTGCTTTGGGGGCACTCGGGAATGAAAAACTGTTTTTT. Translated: CASSALGALGNEKLFF. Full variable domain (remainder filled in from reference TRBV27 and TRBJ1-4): EAQVTQNPRYLITVTGKKLTVTCSQNMNHEYMSWYRQDPGLGLRQIYYSMNVEVTDKGDVPEGYKVSRKEKRNFPLILESPSPNQTSLYFCASSALGALGNEKLFFGSGTQLSVL.

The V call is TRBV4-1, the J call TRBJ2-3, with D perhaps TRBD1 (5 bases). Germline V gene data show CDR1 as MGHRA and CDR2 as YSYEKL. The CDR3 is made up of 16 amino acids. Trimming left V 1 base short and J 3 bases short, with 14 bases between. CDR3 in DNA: TGCGCCAGCAGCCAAGCCCCAGGGTTGGGGACAGATACGCAGTATTTT. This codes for CASSQAPGLGTDTQYF.

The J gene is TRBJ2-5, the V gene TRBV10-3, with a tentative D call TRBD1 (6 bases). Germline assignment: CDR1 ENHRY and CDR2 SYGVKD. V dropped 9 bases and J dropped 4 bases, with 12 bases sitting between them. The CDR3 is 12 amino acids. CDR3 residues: CAIRDTTETQYF. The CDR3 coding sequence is TGTGCCATTCGGGACACTACAGAGACCCAGTACTTC.

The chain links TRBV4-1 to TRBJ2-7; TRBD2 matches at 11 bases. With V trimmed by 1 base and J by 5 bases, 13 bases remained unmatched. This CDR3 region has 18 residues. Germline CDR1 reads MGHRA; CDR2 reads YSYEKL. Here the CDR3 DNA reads TGCGCCAGCAGCCAAGGACTAGCGGGACAATGGAACGTAGACGAGCAGTACTTC. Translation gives CASSQGLAGQWNVDEQYF.

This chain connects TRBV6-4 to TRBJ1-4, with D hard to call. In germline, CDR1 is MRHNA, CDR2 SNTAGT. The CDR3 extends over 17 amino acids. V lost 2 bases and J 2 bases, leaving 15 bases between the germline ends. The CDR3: CASSDPGPQGTNEKLFF. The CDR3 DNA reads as TGTGCCAGCAGTGACCCTGGGCCACAAGGGACTAATGAAAAACTGTTTTTT.